This T cell receptor (beta chain) derives from a study of blood T cell repertoires in COVID-19. In the study overall: Nucleic acid was either cDNA or gDNA, and it came from T cells, B-cell-depleted T cells, or PBMCs.

Produced via immunoSEQ multiplex PCR; TCRdb's table is partial and in-frame only. The table records more than 300,000 clones, 85% to 90% of them present only once. The CDR3 covers 12 residues. Looked up from germline, CDR1 is SNHLY and CDR2 is FYNNEI. V lost 5 bases to trimming and J lost 4 bases, with 7 bases between them. V is TRBV2 and J is TRBJ2-3; a weak D match, TRBD2 (5 bases). This sequence originates from a woman under 30 who had recovered from COVID-19. Specimen: PBMCs or T cells enriched from blood (not recorded which). As DNA, the CDR3 is TGTGCCAGCAGTACTAGTTCAGATACGCAGTATTTT. It is translated as CASSTSSDTQYF.